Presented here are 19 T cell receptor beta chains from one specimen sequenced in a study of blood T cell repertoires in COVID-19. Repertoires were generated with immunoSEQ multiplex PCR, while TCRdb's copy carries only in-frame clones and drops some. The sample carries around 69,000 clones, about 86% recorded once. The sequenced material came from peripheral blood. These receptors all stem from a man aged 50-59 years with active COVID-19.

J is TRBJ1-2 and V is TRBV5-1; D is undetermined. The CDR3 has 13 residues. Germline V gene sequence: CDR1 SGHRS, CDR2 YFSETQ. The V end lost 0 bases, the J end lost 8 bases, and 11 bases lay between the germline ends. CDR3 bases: TGCGCCAGCAGCTTGGAGCCCGCGGGGGGCTACACCTTC. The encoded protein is CASSLEPAGGYTF. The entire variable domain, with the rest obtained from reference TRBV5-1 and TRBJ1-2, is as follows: KAGVTQTPRYLIKTRGQQVTLSCSPISGHRSVSWYQQTPGQGLQFLFEYFSETQRNKGNFPGRFSGRQFSNSRSEMNVSTLELGDSALYLCASSLEPAGGYTFGSGTRLTVV.

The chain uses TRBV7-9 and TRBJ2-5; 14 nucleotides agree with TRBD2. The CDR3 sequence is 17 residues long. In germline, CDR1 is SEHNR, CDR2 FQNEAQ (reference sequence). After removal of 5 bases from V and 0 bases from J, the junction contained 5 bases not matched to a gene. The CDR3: CASSRGLAGANQETQYF. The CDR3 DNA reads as TGTGCCAGCAGCCGGGGACTAGCGGGAGCGAACCAAGAGACCCAGTACTTC. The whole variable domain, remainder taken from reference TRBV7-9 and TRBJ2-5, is DTGVSQNPRHKITKRGQNVTFRCDPISEHNRLYWYRQTLGQGPEFLTYFQNEAQLEKSRLLSDRFSAERPKGSFSTLEIQRTEQGDSAMYLCASSRGLAGANQETQYFGPGTRLLVL.

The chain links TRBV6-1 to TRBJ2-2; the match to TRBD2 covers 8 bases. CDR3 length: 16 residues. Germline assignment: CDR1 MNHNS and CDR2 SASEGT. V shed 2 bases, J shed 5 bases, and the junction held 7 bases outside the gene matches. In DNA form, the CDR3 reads TGTGCCAGCAGTGAACTGCCGGGGGGGCGGACCGGGGAGCTGTTTTTT. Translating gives CASSELPGGRTGELFF.

CDR3 protein: CASSHPLAPDTQYF. In DNA, the CDR3 is TGTGCCAGCAGCCACCCACTAGCGCCAGATACGCAGTATTTT. This chain joins TRBV4-2 and TRBJ2-3; 7 bases align to TRBD2. Looked up from germline, CDR1 is LGHNA and CDR2 is YNFKEQ. The CDR3 length is 14 residues. The junction had 4 bases not matched to a gene; V was cut back by 3 bases and J by 4 bases.

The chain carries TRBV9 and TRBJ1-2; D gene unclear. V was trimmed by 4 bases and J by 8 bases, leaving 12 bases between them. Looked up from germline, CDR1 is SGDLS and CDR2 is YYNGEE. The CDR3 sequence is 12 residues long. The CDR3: CASSQDVRGYTF. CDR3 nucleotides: TGTGCCAGCAGCCAGGATGTACGGGGCTACACCTTC.

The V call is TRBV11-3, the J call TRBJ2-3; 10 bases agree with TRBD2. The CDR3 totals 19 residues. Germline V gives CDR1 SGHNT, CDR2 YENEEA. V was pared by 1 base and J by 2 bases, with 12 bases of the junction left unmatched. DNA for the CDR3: TGTGCCAGCAGCTTAGGGGCAGCGGGGGGGCCCCCTATCACAGATACGCAGTATTTT. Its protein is CASSLGAAGGPPITDTQYF.

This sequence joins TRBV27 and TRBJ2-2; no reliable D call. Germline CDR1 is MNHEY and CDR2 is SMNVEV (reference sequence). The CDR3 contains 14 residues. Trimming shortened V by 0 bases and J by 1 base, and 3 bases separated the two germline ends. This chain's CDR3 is CASSLSLNTGELFF. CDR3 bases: TGTGCCAGCAGTTTATCCCTGAACACCGGGGAGCTGTTTTTT.

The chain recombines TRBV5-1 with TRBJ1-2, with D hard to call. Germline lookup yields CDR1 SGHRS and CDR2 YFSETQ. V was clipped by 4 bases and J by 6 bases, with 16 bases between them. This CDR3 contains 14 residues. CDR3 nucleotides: TGCGCCAGCAGCATCCGGCCAGACGGGGATGGCTACACCTTC. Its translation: CASSIRPDGDGYTF.

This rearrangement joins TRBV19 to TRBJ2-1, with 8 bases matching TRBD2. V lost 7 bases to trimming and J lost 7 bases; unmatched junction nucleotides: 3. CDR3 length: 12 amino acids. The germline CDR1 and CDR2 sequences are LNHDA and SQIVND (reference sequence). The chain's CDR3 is CASTQRENEQFF. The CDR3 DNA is TGTGCCAGTACTCAGCGGGAGAATGAGCAGTTCTTC.

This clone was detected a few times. The CDR3 DNA reads as TGTGCCAGCAGTTTATCACGGGACACCTACGAGCAGTACTTC. The encoded protein is CASSLSRDTYEQYF. The chain carries TRBV6-5 and TRBJ2-7; D might be TRBD1 (6 bases). CDR3 length: 14 residues. Germline V gene sequence: CDR1 MNHEY, CDR2 SVGAGI. Between the trimmed V and J ends, which lost 4 bases and 2 bases, there was a span of 12 bases.

CDR3: CASSQTSYSGANVLTF. In nucleotides, the CDR3 is TGTGCCAGCAGCCAGACAAGCTATTCTGGGGCCAACGTCCTGACTTTC. This chain joins TRBV7-9 and TRBJ2-6; D unclear. With 5 bases removed from V and 1 base from J, the gap between germline ends came to 12 bases. This CDR3 spans 16 amino acids. CDR1 is SEHNR, CDR2 FQNEAQ, per germline (reference sequence).

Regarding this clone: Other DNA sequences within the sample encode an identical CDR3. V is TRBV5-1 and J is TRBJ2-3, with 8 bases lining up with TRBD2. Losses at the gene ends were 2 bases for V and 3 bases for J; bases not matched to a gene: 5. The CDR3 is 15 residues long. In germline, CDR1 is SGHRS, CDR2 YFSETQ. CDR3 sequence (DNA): TGCGCCAGCAGCTTCCCGGGAGGGAGGACAGATACGCAGTATTTT. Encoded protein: CASSFPGGRTDTQYF.

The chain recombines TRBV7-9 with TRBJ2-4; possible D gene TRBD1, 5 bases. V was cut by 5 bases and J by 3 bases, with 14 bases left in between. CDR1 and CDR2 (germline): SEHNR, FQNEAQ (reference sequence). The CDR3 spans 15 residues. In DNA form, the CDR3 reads TGTGCCAGCAGCACGACAGCGACCATCAAAAACATTCAGTACTTC. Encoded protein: CASSTTATIKNIQYF.

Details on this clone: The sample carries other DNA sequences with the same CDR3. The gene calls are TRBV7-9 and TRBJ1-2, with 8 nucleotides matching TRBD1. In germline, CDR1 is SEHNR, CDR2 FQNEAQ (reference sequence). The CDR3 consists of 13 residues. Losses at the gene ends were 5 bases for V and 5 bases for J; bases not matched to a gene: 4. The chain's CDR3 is CASSPTGAYGYTF. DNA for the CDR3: TGTGCCAGCAGCCCGACAGGGGCGTATGGCTACACCTTC.

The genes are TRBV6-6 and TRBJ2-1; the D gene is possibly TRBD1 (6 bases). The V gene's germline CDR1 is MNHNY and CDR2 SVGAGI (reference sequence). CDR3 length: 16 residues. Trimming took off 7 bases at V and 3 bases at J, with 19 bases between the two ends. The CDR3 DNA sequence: TGTGCCAGCAATCTGGGGCAGGGGAACGGCTACAATGAGCAGTTCTTC. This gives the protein CASNLGQGNGYNEQFF.

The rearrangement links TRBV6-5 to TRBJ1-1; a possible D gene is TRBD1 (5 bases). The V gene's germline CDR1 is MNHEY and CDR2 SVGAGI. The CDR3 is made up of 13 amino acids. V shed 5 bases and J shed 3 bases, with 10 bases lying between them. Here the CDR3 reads CASSTRQHTEAFF. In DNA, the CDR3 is TGTGCCAGCAGTACCCGACAGCACACTGAAGCTTTCTTT.

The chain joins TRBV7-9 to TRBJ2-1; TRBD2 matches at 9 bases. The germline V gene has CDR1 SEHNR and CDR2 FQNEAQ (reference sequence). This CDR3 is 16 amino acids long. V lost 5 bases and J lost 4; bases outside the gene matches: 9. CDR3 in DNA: TGTGCCAGCAGCCCTCCTCAGACTAGCGGATACAATGAGCAGTTCTTC. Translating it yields CASSPPQTSGYNEQFF.

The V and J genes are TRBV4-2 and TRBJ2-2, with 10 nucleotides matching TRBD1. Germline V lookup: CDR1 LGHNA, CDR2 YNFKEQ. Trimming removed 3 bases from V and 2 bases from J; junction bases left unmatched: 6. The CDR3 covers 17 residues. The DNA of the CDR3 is TGTGCCAGCAGCCAGGATGGGGACAGGGGTAACACCGGGGAGCTGTTTTTT. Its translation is CASSQDGDRGNTGELFF.

As DNA, the CDR3 is TGTGCCAGCAGTGAACAGGAGGTCTATGGCTACACCTTC. As protein: CASSEQEVYGYTF. V is TRBV6-1 and J is TRBJ1-2; no firm D call. V shed 2 bases and J shed 4 bases, with 8 bases lying between them. The length of the CDR3 is 13 residues. Germline V gene lookup returns CDR1 MNHNS and CDR2 SASEGT.